These 4 T cell receptor beta chains came from one sample sequenced in a study of shared clonotypes between healthy human individuals. Measured with immunoSEQ multiplex PCR; TCRdb has only the in-frame clones, and not every one. The sample records 2,500,000 or so clones, roughly 92% being singletons. The sample consisted of naive CD4+ T cells from PBMCs. The subset: CD45RA+ positively selected. The receptors were sampled from a man aged 18 to 30 in good health. Some clones in this sample may be carry-over from other donors' samples.

For this clone: Other DNA sequences within the sample encode an identical CDR3. The chain couples TRBV5-1 to TRBJ2-5; maybe TRBD1 (6 bases). V lost 7 bases to trimming and J lost 2 bases, with 12 bases between them. Germline assignment: CDR1 SGHRS and CDR2 YFSETQ. CDR3 length: 13 residues. CDR3 bases: TGCGCCAGCTCGAAGGGGGTTCAAGAGACCCAGTACTTC. Protein product: CASSKGVQETQYF.

This sequence joins TRBV25-1 and TRBJ1-2, with no clear D. Germline values: CDR1 MGHDK, CDR2 SYGVNS. CDR3 length: 12 residues. Trimming left V 2 bases short and J 3 bases short, with 4 bases between. CDR3 region: CASSEDYYGYTF. The CDR3 nucleotides are TGTGCCAGCAGTGAAGACTACTATGGCTACACCTTC.

The rearrangement links TRBV11-2 to TRBJ2-7, with 7 bases matching TRBD2. The V gene end was trimmed by 3 bases and the J gene end by 1 base; junction bases not matched to a gene: 9. Per the germline V gene, CDR1 is SGHAT and CDR2 is FQNNGV. This CDR3 is built from 16 residues. CDR3 region: CASSFVGTKGSYEQYF. The CDR3 region has the DNA TGTGCCAGCAGCTTCGTGGGGACTAAAGGGTCCTACGAGCAGTACTTC.

The J gene is TRBJ1-1, the V gene TRBV5-1, with 11 bases matching TRBD1. The germline V gene has CDR1 SGHRS and CDR2 YFSETQ. This CDR3 comprises 16 residues. The ends lost 4 bases at V and 4 bases at J; junction bases unmatched: 9. Here the CDR3 reads CASSARTGGLGTEAFF. CDR3 sequence (DNA): TGCGCCAGCAGCGCCAGGACAGGGGGCCTGGGCACTGAAGCTTTCTTT.